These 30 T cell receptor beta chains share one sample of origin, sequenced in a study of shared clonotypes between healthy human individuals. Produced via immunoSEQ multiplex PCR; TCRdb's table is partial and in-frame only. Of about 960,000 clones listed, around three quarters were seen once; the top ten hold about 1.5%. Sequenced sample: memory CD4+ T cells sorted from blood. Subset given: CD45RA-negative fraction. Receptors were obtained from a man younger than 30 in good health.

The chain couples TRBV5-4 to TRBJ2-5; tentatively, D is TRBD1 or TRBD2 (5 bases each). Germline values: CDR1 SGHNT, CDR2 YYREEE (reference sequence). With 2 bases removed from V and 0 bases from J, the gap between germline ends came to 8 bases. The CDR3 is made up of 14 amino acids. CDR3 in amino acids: CASSFGANQETQYF. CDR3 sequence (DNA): TGTGCCAGCAGCTTCGGGGCGAACCAAGAGACCCAGTACTTC.

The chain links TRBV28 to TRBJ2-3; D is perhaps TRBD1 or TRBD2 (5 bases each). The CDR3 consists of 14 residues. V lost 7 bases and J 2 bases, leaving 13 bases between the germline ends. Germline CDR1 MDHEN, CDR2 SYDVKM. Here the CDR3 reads CASIPEGHTDTQYF. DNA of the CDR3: TGTGCCAGCATCCCAGAGGGGCACACAGATACGCAGTATTTT.

The CDR3 nucleotides read TGTGCCAGCAGCTACGGGACATCCTACGAGCAGTACTTC. Translating gives CASSYGTSYEQYF. The chain carries TRBV11-2 and TRBJ2-7; a possible D gene is TRBD1 (6 bases). The CDR3 length is 13 residues. Germline assignment: CDR1 SGHAT and CDR2 FQNNGV. The V gene lost 4 bases and the J gene lost 1 base, with 8 bases spanning the gap.

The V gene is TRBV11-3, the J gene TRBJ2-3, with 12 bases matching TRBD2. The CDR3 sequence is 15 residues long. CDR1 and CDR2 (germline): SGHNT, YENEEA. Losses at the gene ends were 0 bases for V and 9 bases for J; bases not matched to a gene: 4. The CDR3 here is CASSLEGLAGSTQYF. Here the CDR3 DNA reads TGTGCCAGCAGCTTAGAAGGACTAGCGGGGAGCACGCAGTATTTT. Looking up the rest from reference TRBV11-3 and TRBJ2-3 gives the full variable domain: EAGVVQSPRYKIIEKKQPVAFWCNPISGHNTLYWYLQNLGQGPELLIRYENEEAVDDSQLPKDRFSAERLKGVDSTLKIQPAELGDSAVYLCASSLEGLAGSTQYFGPGTRLTVL.

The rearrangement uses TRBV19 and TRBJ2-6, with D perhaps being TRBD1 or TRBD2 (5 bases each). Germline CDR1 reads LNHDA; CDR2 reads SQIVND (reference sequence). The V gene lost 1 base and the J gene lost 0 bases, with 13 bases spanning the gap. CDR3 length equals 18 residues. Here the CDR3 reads CASSIGGALSSGANVLTF. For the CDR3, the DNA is TGTGCCAGTAGTATAGGAGGGGCCCTTAGCTCTGGGGCCAACGTCCTGACTTTC.

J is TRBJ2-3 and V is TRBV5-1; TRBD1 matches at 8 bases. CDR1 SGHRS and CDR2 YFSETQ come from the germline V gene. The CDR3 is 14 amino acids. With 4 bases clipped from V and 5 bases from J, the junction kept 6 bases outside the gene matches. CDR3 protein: CASSPQGAQDTQYF. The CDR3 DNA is TGCGCCAGCAGCCCCCAGGGGGCGCAAGATACGCAGTATTTT. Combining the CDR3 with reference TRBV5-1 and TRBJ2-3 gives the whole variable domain KAGVTQTPRYLIKTRGQQVTLSCSPISGHRSVSWYQQTPGQGLQFLFEYFSETQRNKGNFPGRFSGRQFSNSRSEMNVSTLELGDSALYLCASSPQGAQDTQYFGPGTRLTVL.

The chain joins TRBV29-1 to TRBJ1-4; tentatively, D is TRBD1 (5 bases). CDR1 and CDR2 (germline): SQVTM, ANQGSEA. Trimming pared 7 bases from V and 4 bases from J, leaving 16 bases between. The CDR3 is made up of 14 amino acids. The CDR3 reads CSAEGLGNNEKLFF. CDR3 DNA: TGCAGCGCTGAGGGGTTGGGGAATAATGAAAAACTGTTTTTT. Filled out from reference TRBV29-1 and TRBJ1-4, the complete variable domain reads SAVISQKPSRDICQRGTSLTIQCQVDSQVTMMFWYRQQPGQSLTLIATANQGSEATYESGFVIDKFPISRPNLTFSTLTVSNMSPEDSSIYLCSAEGLGNNEKLFFGSGTQLSVL.

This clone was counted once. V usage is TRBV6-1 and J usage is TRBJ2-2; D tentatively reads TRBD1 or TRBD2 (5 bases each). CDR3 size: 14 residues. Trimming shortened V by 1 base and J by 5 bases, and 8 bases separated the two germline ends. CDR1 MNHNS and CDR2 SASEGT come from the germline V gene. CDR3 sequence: CASSEDWGTGELFF. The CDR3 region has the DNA TGTGCCAGCAGTGAAGATTGGGGGACCGGGGAGCTGTTTTTT.

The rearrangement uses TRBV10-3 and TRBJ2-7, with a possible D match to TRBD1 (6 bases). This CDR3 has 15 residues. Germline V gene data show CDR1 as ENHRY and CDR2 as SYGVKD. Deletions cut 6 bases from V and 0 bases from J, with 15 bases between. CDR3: CAISDSGAPSYEQYF. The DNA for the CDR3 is TGTGCCATCAGCGATTCAGGGGCCCCCTCCTACGAGCAGTACTTC.

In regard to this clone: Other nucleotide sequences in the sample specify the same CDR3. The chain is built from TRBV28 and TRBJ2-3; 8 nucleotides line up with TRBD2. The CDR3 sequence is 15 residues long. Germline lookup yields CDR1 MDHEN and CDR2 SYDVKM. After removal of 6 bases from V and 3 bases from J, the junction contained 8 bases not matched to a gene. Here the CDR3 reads CASSFSGGGTDTQYF. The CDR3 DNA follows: TGTGCCAGCAGCTTCAGCGGGGGAGGAACAGATACGCAGTATTTT.

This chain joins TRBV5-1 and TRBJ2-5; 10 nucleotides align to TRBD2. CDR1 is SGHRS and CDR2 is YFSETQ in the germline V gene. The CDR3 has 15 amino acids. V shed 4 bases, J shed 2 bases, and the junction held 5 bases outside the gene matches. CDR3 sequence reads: CASSQTGLAQETQYF. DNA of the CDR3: TGCGCCAGCAGCCAAACGGGACTAGCGCAAGAGACCCAGTACTTC.

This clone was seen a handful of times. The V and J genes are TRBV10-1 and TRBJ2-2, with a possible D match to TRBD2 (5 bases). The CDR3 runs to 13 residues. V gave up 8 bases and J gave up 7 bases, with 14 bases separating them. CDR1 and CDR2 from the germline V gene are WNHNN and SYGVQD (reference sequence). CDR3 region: CASRGQAGGELFF. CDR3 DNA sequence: TGCGCCAGCCGCGGGCAGGCGGGCGGGGAGCTGTTTTTT.

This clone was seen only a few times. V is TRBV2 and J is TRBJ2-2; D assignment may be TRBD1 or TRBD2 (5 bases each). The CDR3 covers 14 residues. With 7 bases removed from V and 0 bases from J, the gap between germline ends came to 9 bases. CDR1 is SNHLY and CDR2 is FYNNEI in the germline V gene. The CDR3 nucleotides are TGTGCCAGCACCCCGGGGCCGAACACCGGGGAGCTGTTTTTT. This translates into CASTPGPNTGELFF.

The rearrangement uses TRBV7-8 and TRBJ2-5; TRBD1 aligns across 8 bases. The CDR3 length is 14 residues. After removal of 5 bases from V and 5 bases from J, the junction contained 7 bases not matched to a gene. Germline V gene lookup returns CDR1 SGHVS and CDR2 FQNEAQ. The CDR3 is CASSLSGGWETQYF. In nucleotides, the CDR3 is TGTGCCAGCAGCCTTTCAGGGGGCTGGGAGACCCAGTACTTC.

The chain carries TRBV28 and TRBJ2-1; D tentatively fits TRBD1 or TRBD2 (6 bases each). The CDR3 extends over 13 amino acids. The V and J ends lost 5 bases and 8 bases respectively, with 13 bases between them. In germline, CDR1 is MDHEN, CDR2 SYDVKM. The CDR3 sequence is CASSGVGGHEQFF. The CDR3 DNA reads TGTGCCAGCAGTGGAGTCGGGGGCCATGAGCAGTTCTTC. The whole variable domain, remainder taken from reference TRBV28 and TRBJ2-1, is DVKVTQSSRYLVKRTGEKVFLECVQDMDHENMFWYRQDPGLGLRLIYFSYDVKMKEKGDIPEGYSVSREKKERFSLILESASTNQTSMYLCASSGVGGHEQFFGPGTRLTVL.

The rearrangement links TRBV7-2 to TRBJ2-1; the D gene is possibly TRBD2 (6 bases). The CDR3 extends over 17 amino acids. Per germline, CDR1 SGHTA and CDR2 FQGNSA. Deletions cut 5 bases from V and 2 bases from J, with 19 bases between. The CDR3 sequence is CASSPQLAGSPYNEQFF. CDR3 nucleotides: TGTGCCAGCAGCCCACAGTTGGCGGGATCCCCCTACAATGAGCAGTTCTTC. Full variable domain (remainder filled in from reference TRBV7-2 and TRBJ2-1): GAGVSQSPSNKVTEKGKDVELRCDPISGHTALYWYRQSLGQGLEFLIYFQGNSAPDKSGLPSDRFSAERTGGSVSTLTIQRTQQEDSAVYLCASSPQLAGSPYNEQFFGPGTRLTVL.

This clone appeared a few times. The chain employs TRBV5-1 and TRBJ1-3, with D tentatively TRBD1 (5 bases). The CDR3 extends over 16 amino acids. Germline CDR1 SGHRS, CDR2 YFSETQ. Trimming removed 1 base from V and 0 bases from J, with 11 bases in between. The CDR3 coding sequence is TGCGCCAGCAGCTTGACCCCGCAGGGCTCTGGAAACACCATATATTTT. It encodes CASSLTPQGSGNTIYF.

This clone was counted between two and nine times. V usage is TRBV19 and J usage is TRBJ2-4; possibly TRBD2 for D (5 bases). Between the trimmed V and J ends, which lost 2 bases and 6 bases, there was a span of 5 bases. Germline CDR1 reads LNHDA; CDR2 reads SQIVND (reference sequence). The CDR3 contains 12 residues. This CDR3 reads CASSISGNIQYF. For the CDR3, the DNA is TGTGCCAGTAGTATAAGCGGAAACATTCAGTACTTC.

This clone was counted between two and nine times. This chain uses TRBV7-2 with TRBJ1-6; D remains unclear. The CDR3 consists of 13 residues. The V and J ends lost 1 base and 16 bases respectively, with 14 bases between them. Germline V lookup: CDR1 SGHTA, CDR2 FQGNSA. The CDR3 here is CASSLGAVGELHF. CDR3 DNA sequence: TGTGCCAGCAGCTTAGGGGCCGTTGGGGAACTCCACTTT.

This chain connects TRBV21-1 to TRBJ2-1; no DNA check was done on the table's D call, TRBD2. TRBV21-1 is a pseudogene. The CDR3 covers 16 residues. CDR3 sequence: CASMTSGGHENNEQFF. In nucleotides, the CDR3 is TGTGCCAGCATGACTAGCGGCGGACATGAGAACAATGAGCAGTTCTTC.

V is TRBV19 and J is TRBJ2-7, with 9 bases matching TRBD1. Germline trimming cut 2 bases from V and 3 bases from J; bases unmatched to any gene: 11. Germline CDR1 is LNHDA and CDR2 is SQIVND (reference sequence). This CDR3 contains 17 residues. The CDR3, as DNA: TGTGCCAGTAGTATATCCACACCGGACAGGGGATACTACGAGCAGTACTTC. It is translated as CASSISTPDRGYYEQYF.

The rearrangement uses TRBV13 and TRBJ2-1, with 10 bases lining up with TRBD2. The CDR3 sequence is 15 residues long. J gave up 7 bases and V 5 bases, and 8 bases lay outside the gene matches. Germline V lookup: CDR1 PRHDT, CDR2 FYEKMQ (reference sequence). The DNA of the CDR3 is TGTGCCAGCAGCCTCCTAGCGGGAGAGCGTAATGAGCAGTTCTTC. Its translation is CASSLLAGERNEQFF.

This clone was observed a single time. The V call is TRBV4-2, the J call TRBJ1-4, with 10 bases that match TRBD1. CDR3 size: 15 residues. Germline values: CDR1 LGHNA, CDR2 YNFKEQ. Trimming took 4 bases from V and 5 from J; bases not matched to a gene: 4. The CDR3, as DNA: TGTGCCAGCAGCCCTTCGGGACAGGGGAATGAAAAACTGTTTTTT. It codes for CASSPSGQGNEKLFF.

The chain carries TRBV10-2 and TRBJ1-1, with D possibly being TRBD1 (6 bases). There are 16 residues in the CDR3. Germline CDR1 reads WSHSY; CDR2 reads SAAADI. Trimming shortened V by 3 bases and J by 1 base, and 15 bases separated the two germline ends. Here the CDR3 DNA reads TGCGCCAGCAGTGACCGGAGTATAGGGGGGAACACTGAAGCTTTCTTT. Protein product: CASSDRSIGGNTEAFF.

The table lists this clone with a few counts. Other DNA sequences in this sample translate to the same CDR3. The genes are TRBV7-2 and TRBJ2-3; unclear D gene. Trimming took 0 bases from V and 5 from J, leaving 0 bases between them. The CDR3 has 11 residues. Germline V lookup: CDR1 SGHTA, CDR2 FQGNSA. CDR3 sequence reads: CASSLADTQYF. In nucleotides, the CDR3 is TGTGCCAGCAGCTTAGCAGATACGCAGTATTTT.

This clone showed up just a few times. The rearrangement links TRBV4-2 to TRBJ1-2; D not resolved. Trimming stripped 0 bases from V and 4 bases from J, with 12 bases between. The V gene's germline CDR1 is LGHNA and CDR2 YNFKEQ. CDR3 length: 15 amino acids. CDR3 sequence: CASSQDSGQSYGYTF. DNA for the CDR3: TGTGCCAGCAGCCAAGATAGCGGCCAATCCTATGGCTACACCTTC.

The CDR3 loop is CASSLGWLAGGLYEQYF. In DNA form, the CDR3 reads TGTGCCAGCAGCTTAGGCTGGTTGGCAGGGGGCTTATACGAGCAGTACTTC. The gene calls are TRBV7-2 and TRBJ2-7, with 8 bases fitting TRBD1. CDR3 size: 17 residues. From germline, CDR1 is SGHTA and CDR2 FQGNSA. Trimming took 1 base from V and 4 from J; bases not matched to a gene: 12.

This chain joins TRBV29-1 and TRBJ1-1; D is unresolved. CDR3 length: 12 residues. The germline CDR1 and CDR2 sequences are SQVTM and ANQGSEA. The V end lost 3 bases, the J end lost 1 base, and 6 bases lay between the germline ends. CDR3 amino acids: CSVDGQNTEAFF. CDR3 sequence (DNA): TGCAGCGTTGATGGTCAGAACACTGAAGCTTTCTTT.

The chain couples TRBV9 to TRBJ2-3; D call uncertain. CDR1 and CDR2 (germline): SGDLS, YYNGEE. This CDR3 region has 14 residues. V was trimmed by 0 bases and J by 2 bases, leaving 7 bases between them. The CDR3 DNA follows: TGTGCCAGCAGCGTAGACCTAGTCACAGATACGCAGTATTTT. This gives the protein CASSVDLVTDTQYF.

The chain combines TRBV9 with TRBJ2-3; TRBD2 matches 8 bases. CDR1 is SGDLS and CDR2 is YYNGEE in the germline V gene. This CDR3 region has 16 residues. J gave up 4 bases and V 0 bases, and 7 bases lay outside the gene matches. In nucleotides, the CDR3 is TGTGCCAGCAGCGTAGTGCCGGGGGGGCCGGCAGATACGCAGTATTTT. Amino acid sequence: CASSVVPGGPADTQYF.